This T cell receptor beta chain was sequenced during a study of blood T cell repertoires in COVID-19. Study overall: The United States, Italy and Spain provided the acute and convalescent COVID-19 samples. Sources were T cells, B-cell-depleted T cells, or PBMCs; the material itself was cDNA or gDNA.

The CDR3 spans 16 residues. Unmatched junction bases numbered 10, after V lost 5 bases and J lost 0 bases. CDR1 is SGHAT, CDR2 FQNNGV, per germline. Original handling: The assay estimated nucleated cells by amplifying reference gene primers. Measured with immunoSEQ multiplex PCR; TCRdb has only the in-frame clones, and not every one. Clone size and V and J calls were adopted from that table, with D and trimming inferred from the DNA. The sample yields roughly 250,000 clones, approximately 80% seen once. The sequencing sample was made of peripheral blood. The chain uses TRBV11-2 and TRBJ2-7; 7 bases fit TRBD1. The receptor's source is an older woman with active or convalescent COVID-19. CDR3 amino acids: CASSQTGTVSSYEQYF. Here the CDR3 DNA reads TGTGCCAGCAGCCAAACCGGGACAGTGAGCTCCTACGAGCAGTACTTC.